This T cell receptor (beta chain) emerged from a study of cytomegalovirus exposure and HLA in healthy donors. The germline gives CDR1 SGHNT, CDR2 YENEEA. The CDR3 sequence is 13 residues long. Between the trimmed V and J ends, which lost 3 bases and 6 bases, there was a span of 11 bases. The PCR had 60 Vbeta and 13 Jbeta primers. The protocol was immunoSEQ multiplex PCR, while the TCRdb copy is restricted to in-frame clones and leaves out a portion. The sample yields approximately 69,000 clones, about 66% seen once. The clonotype was recovered from a man aged 35-49 years in good health and CMV-seropositive. V gene TRBV11-3 combines with J gene TRBJ1-2, with D tentatively TRBD1 (6 bases). Sequenced input: PBMCs. The CDR3 loop is CASSFSGDDGYTF. The CDR3 DNA is TGTGCCAGCAGCTTTTCAGGGGACGATGGCTACACCTTC.